This T cell receptor (beta chain) was sequenced for a study of persistence of HIV-infected CD4 T cells. The CDR3 is 15 residues long. CDR1 ENHRY and CDR2 SYGVKD come from the germline V gene. The J segment lost 7 bases and the V segment lost 8 bases, leaving 13 bases of the junction unmatched. The immunoSEQ assay was version 4, run in survey mode. Measured with immunoSEQ multiplex PCR; TCRdb has only the in-frame clones, and not every one. The sample contains 25,000 to 30,000 clones, approximately 80% of which appear only once. Cells were stimulated with CMV-infected fibroblast lysates at about 10 ug/mL. CD40L/CD69 double-negative CD45RO-high memory CD4+ T cells were collected. The table lists this clone with a few counts. Antigen unknown.

The sequence was obtained from an adult woman with HIV who was CMV-seropositive. The rearrangement joins TRBV10-3 to TRBJ2-1, with 8 positions matching TRBD1. Source: CD4+ T cells sorted from PBMCs after 18-hour stimulation, taken from a patient who received antiretroviral therapy. CDR3 in amino acids: CAIGKDRDQKNEQFF. CDR3 DNA sequence: TGTGCCATCGGAAAGGACAGGGACCAAAAGAATGAGCAGTTCTTC.